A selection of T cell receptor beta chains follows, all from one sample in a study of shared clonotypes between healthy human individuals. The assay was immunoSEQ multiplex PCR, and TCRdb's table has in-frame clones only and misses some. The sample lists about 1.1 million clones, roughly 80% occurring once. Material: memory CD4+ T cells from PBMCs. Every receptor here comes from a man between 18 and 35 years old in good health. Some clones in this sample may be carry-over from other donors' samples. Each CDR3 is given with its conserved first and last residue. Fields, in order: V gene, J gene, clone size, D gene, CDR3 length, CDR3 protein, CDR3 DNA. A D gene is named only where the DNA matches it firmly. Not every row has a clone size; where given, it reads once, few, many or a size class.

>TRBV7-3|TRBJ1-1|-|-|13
CASSNGVGTEAFF
TGTGCCAGCAGCAACGGTGTGGGGACTGAAGCTTTCTTT
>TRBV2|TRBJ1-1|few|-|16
CASSERVFGMNTEAFF
TGTGCCAGCAGTGAAAGGGTCTTTGGGATGAACACTGAAGCTTTCTTT
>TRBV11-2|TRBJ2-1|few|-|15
CASRPLTRGYNEQFF
TGTGCCAGCAGGCCACTGACAAGGGGCTACAATGAGCAGTTCTTC
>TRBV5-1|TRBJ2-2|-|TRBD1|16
CASSPTGGAGTGELFF
TGCGCCAGCAGCCCGACAGGGGGCGCGGGGACCGGGGAGCTGTTTTTT
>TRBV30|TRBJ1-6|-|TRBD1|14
CAWTGQGDNSPLHF
TGTGCCTGGACTGGACAGGGTGATAATTCACCCCTCCACTTT
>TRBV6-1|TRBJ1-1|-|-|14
CASSERTGGTEAFF
TGTGCCAGCAGTGAGCGGACCGGGGGGACTGAAGCTTTCTTT
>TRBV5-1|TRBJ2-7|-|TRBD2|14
CASSLSGSSYEQYF
TGCGCCAGCAGCTTGAGCGGGAGTTCCTACGAGCAGTACTTC
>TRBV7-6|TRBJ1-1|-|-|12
CASSSDPGEAFF
TGTGCCAGCAGCTCGGACCCCGGGGAGGCTTTCTTT
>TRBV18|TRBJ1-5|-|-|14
CASSRDGSNQPQHF
TGTGCCAGCTCACGGGACGGAAGCAATCAGCCCCAGCATTTT
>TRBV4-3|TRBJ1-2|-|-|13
CASSQADRYGYTF
TGCGCCAGCAGCCAAGCCGACAGATATGGCTACACCTTC
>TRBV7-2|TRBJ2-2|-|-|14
CASSPRQGSGELFF
TGTGCCAGCAGCCCTCGGCAGGGCTCCGGGGAGCTGTTTTTT
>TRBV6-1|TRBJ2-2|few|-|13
CASRKENTRELFF
TGTGCCAGCAGGAAGGAGAACACCAGGGAGCTGTTTTTT
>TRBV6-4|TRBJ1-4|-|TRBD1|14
CASSVTGVNEKLFF
TGTGCCAGCAGCGTGACAGGGGTTAATGAAAAACTGTTTTTT
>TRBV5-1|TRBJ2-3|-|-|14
CASSLLGAADTQYF
TGCGCCAGCAGCTTGTTGGGGGCGGCAGATACGCAGTATTTT
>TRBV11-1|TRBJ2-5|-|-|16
CASSSWVGQSQETQYF
TGTGCCAGCAGCTCTTGGGTCGGCCAGTCCCAAGAGACCCAGTACTTC
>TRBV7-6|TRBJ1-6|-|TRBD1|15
CASSSADRGSSPLHF
TGTGCCAGCAGCTCCGCCGACAGGGGAAGCTCACCCCTCCACTTT
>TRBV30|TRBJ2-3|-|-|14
CAWSVQPVTDTQYF
TGTGCCTGGAGTGTACAACCGGTCACAGATACGCAGTATTTT
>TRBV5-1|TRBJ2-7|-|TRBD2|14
CASTGLAGVHEQYF
TGCGCCAGCACCGGACTAGCGGGAGTCCACGAGCAGTACTTC
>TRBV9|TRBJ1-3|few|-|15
CASSADGTAGNTIYF
TGTGCCAGCAGTGCTGACGGGACGGCTGGAAACACCATATATTTT
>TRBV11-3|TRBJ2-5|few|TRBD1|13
CASSWDRKETQYF
TGTGCCAGCAGCTGGGACAGGAAAGAGACCCAGTACTTC
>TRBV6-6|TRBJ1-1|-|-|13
CASSPTWNTEAFF
TGTGCCAGCAGTCCTACGTGGAACACTGAAGCTTTCTTT
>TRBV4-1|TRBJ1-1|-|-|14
CASSLLGLNTEAFF
TGCGCCAGCAGCCTCTTGGGCTTGAACACTGAAGCTTTCTTT
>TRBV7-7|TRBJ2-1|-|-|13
CASSLGESDEQFF
TGTGCCAGCAGCTTAGGGGAGAGCGATGAGCAGTTCTTC
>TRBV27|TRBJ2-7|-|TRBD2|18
CASSLSRRWGGLAYEQYF
TGTGCCAGCAGTCTCTCTCGACGTTGGGGGGGACTAGCATACGAGCAGTACTTC
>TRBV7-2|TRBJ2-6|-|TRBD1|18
CASSFTGTGTVEANVLTF
TGTGCCAGCAGTTTTACCGGGACAGGTACAGTCGAGGCCAACGTCCTGACTTTC